The T cell receptor beta chain under discussion was sequenced for a study of CD8+CD57+ T cells in acquired aplastic anemia. Overall study results and limits: Comparison of patients with controls identified nearly 30 shared CD8+ CDR3 sequences.

This clonotype appeared many times. The antigen is undetermined. This CDR3 spans 13 amino acids. V lost 0 bases and J lost 5, with 8 bases in between. Germline V gene data show CDR1 as SGHRS and CDR2 as YFSETQ. The use of genomic DNA as template underpinned the TCR beta VDJ and CDR3 profiling. TCRdb reprocessed the reads via MiXCR and lists one record per CDR3 protein. The profile shows approximately 200,000 distinct CDR3 sequences, roughly 50% of them singletons. Patients selected for sequencing had displayed CD8+CD57+ cell expansion by flow cytometry. Sequenced: sorted CD4+, CD8+, or CD8+CD57+ T cells (not recorded which) from PBMCs. This sequence originates from a human donor with aplastic anemia. The chain links TRBV5-1 to TRBJ1-1; D may be TRBD1 (5 bases). The CDR3 sequence is CASSLGGWTEAFF. In DNA form, the CDR3 reads TGCGCCAGCAGCTTGGGGGGCTGGACTGAAGCTTTCTTT.